This T cell receptor beta chain is drawn from a study of blood T cells in healthy people across ages. Deletions cut 0 bases from V and 3 bases from J, with 3 bases between. The CDR3 contains 12 residues. Germline V gene lookup returns CDR1 SGDLS and CDR2 YYNGEE. PCR was performed a second time for about 7 to 11 cycles using a sample-barcoded 5' primer and a J-beta primer mix. TCRdb reanalysed the 5' RACE reads using MiXCR and keeps one entry per CDR3 protein. The table lists approximately 320,000 distinct CDR3 sequences, roughly a quarter of them singletons, with roughly 28% in the top ten. This chain uses TRBV9 with TRBJ1-1; D gene ambiguous. The TCR originated in a woman in her sixties or seventies in good health. Sequencing used blood. In DNA form, the CDR3 reads TGTGCCAGCAGCGTAGCAGACACTGAAGCTTTCTTT. Translation gives CASSVADTEAFF.